Following are 22 T cell receptor beta chains from one sample sequenced in a study of CD8 T cells in ankylosing spondylitis. TCRdb re-analysed the 5' RACE reads in MiXCR, keeping a single row per CDR3 protein. The sample lists 250,000 to 350,000 distinct CDR3 sequences, less than 9.5% seen once, with about 14% in the top ten. These receptors are not linked to any known antigen. General observations from the study: A motif in TCR beta, a set of roughly 8 highly homologous variants, appeared characteristic of ankylosing spondylitis blood.

The sequencing input was blood, either unsorted or a sorted T cell fraction (not recorded which). These TCRs come from a male donor with ankylosing spondylitis.

The V gene is TRBV29-1, the J gene TRBJ2-1; D possibly corresponds to TRBD2 (5 bases). Trimming took 6 bases from V and 9 from J, leaving 15 bases between them. The germline V gene has CDR1 SQVTM and CDR2 ANQGSEA. The CDR3 contains 12 residues. The CDR3 region is CSVVTTLGEQFF. In DNA form, the CDR3 reads TGCAGCGTCGTGACTACGTTGGGTGAGCAGTTCTTC.

This rearrangement joins TRBV19 to TRBJ2-1; D possibly corresponds to TRBD2 (5 bases). The germline CDR1 and CDR2 sequences are LNHDA and SQIVND (reference sequence). V gave up 0 bases and J gave up 3 bases, with 9 bases separating them. CDR3 length: 15 amino acids. The CDR3 region has the DNA TGTGCCAGTAGTATAGATGGAGGTATCTACAATGAGCAGTTCTTC. Protein product: CASSIDGGIYNEQFF.

This clonotype has at least ten counts. V gene TRBV20-1 combines with J gene TRBJ2-7; weak D call: TRBD1 (6 bases). The V gene lost 0 bases and the J gene lost 4 bases, with 10 bases spanning the gap. CDR3 length: 13 residues. Germline CDR1 and CDR2: DFQATT and SNEGSKA (reference sequence). The CDR3 region has the DNA TGCAGTGCTAGAGATATCAGGGGATACGAGCAGTACTTC. Residues: CSARDIRGYEQYF.

A few counts support this clonotype. This sequence joins TRBV20-1 and TRBJ2-5; tentatively, D is TRBD2 (7 bases). CDR1 and CDR2 (germline): DFQATT, SNEGSKA (reference sequence). The CDR3 has 13 amino acids. V dropped 3 bases and J dropped 5 bases, with 13 bases sitting between them. Here the CDR3 DNA reads TGCAGTGCTAGCGTGGGGGGGCAGGAGACCCAGTACTTC. Protein sequence: CSASVGGQETQYF.

This clonotype came up many times. The chain links TRBV7-3 to TRBJ2-3; possible D gene TRBD1, 6 bases. Germline assignment: CDR1 SGHTA and CDR2 FQGTGA. The germline V and J ends were trimmed by 2 bases and 2 bases, with 8 bases remaining between them. This CDR3 is built from 14 residues. The CDR3: CASSLEGHTDTQYF. The DNA of the CDR3 is TGTGCCAGCAGCTTAGAGGGACACACAGATACGCAGTATTTT.

This clonotype was observed a few times. The chain employs TRBV28 and TRBJ2-6, with 8 bases aligning to TRBD1. CDR3 length: 18 residues. CDR1 is MDHEN and CDR2 is SYDVKM in the germline V gene. J was trimmed by 2 bases and V by 4 bases; bases with no gene match: 10. The CDR3 coding sequence is TGTGCCAGCAGTTCGCACACTCAGACAGGGGCTGGGGCCAACGTCCTGACTTTC. Protein product: CASSSHTQTGAGANVLTF.

The chain has TRBV25-1 and TRBJ1-1; D may be TRBD1 (5 bases). The CDR3 extends over 12 amino acids. Germline values: CDR1 MGHDK, CDR2 SYGVNS. Trimming removed 3 bases at V and 11 bases at J, with 13 bases between. CDR3 residues: CASSESGWIAFF. CDR3 sequence (DNA): TGTGCCAGCAGTGAGTCAGGGTGGATTGCTTTCTTT.

A few counts support this clonotype. At one boundary the junction diverges from the germline segment, which might be a read error. The gene calls are TRBV7-2 and TRBJ1-6; D ambiguous. CDR1 and CDR2 (germline): SGHTA, FQGNSA. CDR3 length: 15 amino acids. Here the CDR3 DNA reads TGTGCCAGCAGCTTAGAGGGAGGGTTATCGCCCTCCAAAGCATTT. The encoded protein is CASSLEGGLSPSKAF.

This clonotype was seen at least ten times. This sequence joins TRBV7-9 and TRBJ2-2, with D unresolved. Germline values: CDR1 SEHNR, CDR2 FQNEAQ (reference sequence). The CDR3 contains 15 residues. The V end was cut by 5 bases, the J end by 1 base, with 11 bases between. For the CDR3, the DNA is TGTGCCAGCAGCCCCCGGTTGGGGAACACCGGGGAGCTGTTTTTT. It specifies CASSPRLGNTGELFF.

The chain carries TRBV20-1 and TRBJ1-1; D gene ambiguous. The germline V gene has CDR1 DFQATT and CDR2 SNEGSKA (reference sequence). The CDR3 is 14 residues long. Trimming shortened V by 2 bases and J by 1 base, and 11 bases separated the two germline ends. This chain's CDR3 is CSARNSGKNTEAFF. CDR3 sequence (DNA): TGCAGTGCTAGAAACTCGGGCAAGAACACTGAAGCTTTCTTT.

V is TRBV9 and J is TRBJ2-1, with TRBD2 matching over 7 bases. Germline assignment: CDR1 SGDLS and CDR2 YYNGEE. The CDR3 has 15 residues. With V trimmed by 6 bases and J by 6 bases, 12 bases remained unmatched. For the CDR3, the DNA is TGTGCCAGCACCCAGGGAGGGGATCCCCCCAATGAGCAGTTCTTC. Translation gives CASTQGGDPPNEQFF.

This clonotype was recorded at least ten times. This chain links TRBV28 with TRBJ1-2; TRBD1 is a possible D gene (6 bases). Germline CDR1 MDHEN, CDR2 SYDVKM. This CDR3 region has 14 residues. Trimming cost V 7 bases and J 2 bases, with 14 bases left between them. The CDR3 region is CASTIPRGNYGYTF. In nucleotides, the CDR3 is TGTGCCAGCACTATTCCCAGGGGCAACTATGGCTACACCTTC.

This clonotype occurred many times. This chain links TRBV5-1 with TRBJ2-7, with 7 bases that match TRBD1. In germline, CDR1 is SGHRS, CDR2 YFSETQ. CDR3 length: 16 residues. Trimming removed 4 bases from V and 2 bases from J; junction bases left unmatched: 12. The CDR3 reads CASSVSQGEPPYEQYF. Here the CDR3 DNA reads TGCGCCAGCAGCGTAAGCCAGGGGGAGCCCCCCTACGAGCAGTACTTC.

The V and J genes are TRBV29-1 and TRBJ2-7; 10 nucleotides agree with TRBD1. The CDR3 spans 13 residues. Germline V gene sequence: CDR1 SQVTM, CDR2 ANQGSEA. With 6 bases clipped from V and 4 bases from J, the junction kept 6 bases outside the gene matches. This chain's CDR3 is CSVSKGQGYEQYF. The CDR3 DNA sequence: TGCAGCGTCTCAAAGGGACAGGGGTACGAGCAGTACTTC.

This clonotype was counted a few times. This chain connects TRBV10-3 to TRBJ2-3; 9 bases align to TRBD2. The CDR3 is made up of 14 amino acids. The germline V gene has CDR1 ENHRY and CDR2 SYGVKD. The V and J ends lost 8 bases and 6 bases, in that order; junction bases with no gene match: 9. DNA of the CDR3: TGTGCCATCGGGGTAGCGGGAGACGGGGATACGCAGTATTTT. This sequence encodes CAIGVAGDGDTQYF.

V gene TRBV18 combines with J gene TRBJ2-7; TRBD1 agrees at 7 bases. The length of the CDR3 is 16 residues. The germline CDR1 and CDR2 sequences are KGHSH and LQKENI. V dropped 2 bases and J dropped 2; count of bases not matched to a gene: 9. The CDR3 nucleotides read TGTGCCAGCTCACCAGGATCCGGACAGGACGCCTACGAGCAGTACTTC. Translated, it gives CASSPGSGQDAYEQYF.

This clonotype came up a few times. The genes are TRBV4-1 and TRBJ1-2, with 8 nucleotides matching TRBD1. The CDR3 runs to 14 residues. The V gene end was trimmed by 1 base and the J gene end by 8 bases; junction bases not matched to a gene: 6. Germline CDR1 MGHRA, CDR2 YSYEKL. CDR3 sequence (DNA): TGCGCCAGCAGCCAAGGACAGGGGCTTTGGGGCTACACCTTC. This encodes CASSQGQGLWGYTF.

This clonotype was seen at least ten times. The rearrangement uses TRBV6-2 or TRBV6-3 and TRBJ2-2, with 7 positions matching TRBD1. The CDR3 covers 17 residues. Germline CDR1 MNHEY, CDR2 SVGEGT. Trimming at V came to 5 bases and at J to 8 bases, leaving 17 bases not matched to a gene. The CDR3 region has the DNA TGTGCCAGCAGTCCCCGGGACAGTGTTTCTGGACCGGGGGAGCTGTTTTTT. Translation gives CASSPRDSVSGPGELFF.

This clonotype was seen only a few times. The chain joins TRBV5-1 to TRBJ2-7, with a tentative D call TRBD1 (6 bases). Trimming pared 4 bases from V and 2 bases from J, leaving 16 bases between. Germline lookup yields CDR1 SGHRS and CDR2 YFSETQ. CDR3 length: 15 residues. The DNA for the CDR3 is TGCGCCAGCAGCCCCCTTGGGGGCCGTACCTACGAGCAGTACTTC. This sequence encodes CASSPLGGRTYEQYF.

V is TRBV5-6 and J is TRBJ2-7; D is unclear. In germline, CDR1 is SGHDT, CDR2 YYEEEE. This CDR3 contains 14 residues. Trimming stripped 0 bases from V and 6 bases from J, with 13 bases between. The CDR3 coding sequence is TGTGCCAGCAGCTTGGCCGCCCTGATTGGCGAGCAGTACTTC. The encoded protein is CASSLAALIGEQYF.

The chain links TRBV7-9 to TRBJ1-1; D is unresolved. The CDR3 spans 11 residues. Trimming took off 1 base at V and 10 bases at J, with 7 bases between the two ends. Per the germline V gene, CDR1 is SEHNR and CDR2 is FQNEAQ (reference sequence). This CDR3 is CASSLGPGAFF. CDR3 coding DNA: TGTGCCAGCAGCTTAGGCCCAGGAGCTTTCTTT. The full variable domain, with the rest looked up from reference TRBV7-9 and TRBJ1-1, is DTGVSQNPRHKITKRGQNVTFRCDPISEHNRLYWYRQTLGQGPEFLTYFQNEAQLEKSRLLSDRFSAERPKGSFSTLEIQRTEQGDSAMYLCASSLGPGAFFGQGTRLTVV.

The gene calls are TRBV5-1 and TRBJ2-1; D may be TRBD1 (5 bases). V lost 0 bases, J lost 12 bases, and 16 bases lay in between. CDR3 length: 14 amino acids. In germline, CDR1 is SGHRS, CDR2 YFSETQ. The CDR3 DNA sequence: TGCGCCAGCAGCTTGGACCCCCAGGGAAACGGGCAGTTCTTC. It encodes CASSLDPQGNGQFF.